This T cell receptor beta chain was sequenced for a study of T cell repertoires in ileal Crohn's disease. Overall study results and limits: All patients with clonality above 26.8% had endoscopic recurrence.

Five hundred nanograms of biopsy DNA per sample underwent TCRB immunosequencing. Using immunoSEQ multiplex PCR, the repertoire was profiled, and TCRdb retains in-frame clones only, with some absent. This sample has more than 50,000 clones, with roughly 91% found just once. Comment on this clone: No antigen is known for it.

Sample time point: neoterminal ileum biopsy at postoperative endoscopy, about 6 months after surgery. The sequencing input was ileal tissue. The clonotype was recovered from an adult with Crohn's disease.

This CDR3 reads CASSLGGGDGYNEQFF. CDR3 DNA: TGTGCCAGCAGCTTAGGAGGAGGGGATGGCTACAATGAGCAGTTCTTC. The chain has TRBV7-9 and TRBJ2-1; possible D gene TRBD2, 6 bases. The CDR3 spans 16 residues. Trimming stripped 1 base from V and 3 bases from J, with 13 bases between. The V gene's germline CDR1 is SEHNR and CDR2 FQNEAQ (reference sequence).